These T cell receptor beta chains were read from a single sample in a study of OX40 agonist ivuxolimab in advanced cancers. Assay used: immunoSEQ multiplex PCR; TCRdb lists only in-frame clones, some missing. In the table there are some 66,000 clones, more than 60% of which are singletons. The sequences come from CD4+ or CD8+ T cells sorted from blood, collected in a trial of the OX40 agonist ivuxolimab. Every receptor here comes from an adult with an advanced solid tumor such as melanoma, head and neck, liver or kidney cancer. CDR3s include the opening cysteine and the closing phenylalanine or tryptophan. Each record gives: J gene, V gene, D gene, clone size, CDR3 protein, CDR3 DNA. The D gene is left open where the match is weak. Expanded clones get a size class; other rows say once, few or many, or leave the size out.

>TRBJ2-1|TRBV5-1|TRBD2|NA
CASSLVTSGVTDEQFF
TGCGCCAGCAGCTTGGTGACTAGCGGGGTAACGGATGAGCAGTTCTTC
>TRBJ2-2|TRBV6-5|NA|NA
CASSYHGGPNTGELFF
TGTGCCAGCAGTTATCACGGGGGGCCGAACACCGGGGAGCTGTTTTTT
>TRBJ2-7|TRBV7-9|TRBD2|NA
CASSLVSSGRALSIEQYF
TGTGCCAGCAGCTTAGTGTCTAGCGGGAGGGCCCTATCGATCGAGCAGTACTTC
>TRBJ2-6|TRBV4-1|NA|NA
CASSQGVSSGANVLTF
TGCGCCAGCAGCCAAGGAGTTTCCTCTGGGGCCAACGTCCTGACTTTC
>TRBJ2-1|TRBV7-9|TRBD2|few
CASSLRHSGRADEQFF
TGTGCCAGCAGCTTAAGGCATAGCGGGAGGGCCGATGAGCAGTTCTTC
>TRBJ2-1|TRBV18|NA|NA
CASSLTSSYNEQFF
TGTGCCAGCTCACTAACCTCTAGCTACAATGAGCAGTTCTTC
>TRBJ1-3|TRBV19|NA|many
CASSLSSTGSGNTIYF
TGTGCCAGTAGTCTTTCCTCGACAGGCTCTGGAAACACCATATATTTT
>TRBJ2-7|TRBV6-1|TRBD1|NA
CASTPDRVRSYEQYF
TGTGCCAGCACCCCGGACAGGGTCCGCTCCTACGAGCAGTACTTC
>TRBJ1-1|TRBV10-3|TRBD1|NA
CAISAGQGFTEAFF
TGTGCCATCAGTGCAGGACAGGGTTTCACTGAAGCTTTCTTT
>TRBJ1-5|TRBV28|NA|NA
CASSPLYQGSNQPQHF
TGTGCCAGCAGTCCCCTTTACCAAGGGTCCAATCAGCCCCAGCATTTT
>TRBJ1-5|TRBV19|NA|once
CASSGLSGSNQPQHF
TGTGCCAGTAGTGGTCTCTCGGGCAGCAATCAGCCCCAGCATTTT
>TRBJ1-2|TRBV7-2|NA|once
CASSPSQGNYGYTF
TGTGCCAGCAGCCCGAGCCAGGGGAACTATGGCTACACCTTC
>TRBJ1-4|TRBV30|NA|NA
CAWSGTTTNEKLFF
TGTGCCTGGAGTGGGACCACAACTAATGAAAAACTGTTTTTT